The 31 T cell receptor beta chains reported below all come from one sample, sequenced in a study of neoadjuvant anti-PD-1 for oral cavity cancer. Indicated time point: after neoadjuvant nivolumab, at surgical resection. Using immunoSEQ multiplex PCR, the repertoire was profiled, and TCRdb retains in-frame clones only, with some absent. The sample has about 15,000 clones; 36% are singletons. Sequences were derived from tumor tissue, sampled after nivolumab (anti-PD-1) treatment. These receptor sequences come from a person aged 35 to 85 with oral cavity squamous cell carcinoma.

In its sample, this clone was seen a few times. The CDR3 loop is CASSPVRATYNEQFF. The CDR3 DNA reads TGTGCCAGCAGCCCAGTAAGGGCTACCTACAATGAGCAGTTCTTC. The chain combines TRBV9 with TRBJ2-1; D call uncertain. Trimming stripped 4 bases from V and 2 bases from J, with 13 bases between. The CDR3 loop spans 15 amino acids. Germline CDR1 is SGDLS and CDR2 is YYNGEE.

In this sample, this clone turned up a few times. The rearrangement joins TRBV6-5 to TRBJ1-1, with 10 bases identical to TRBD1. V was pared by 6 bases and J by 9 bases, with 7 bases of the junction left unmatched. This CDR3 is built from 13 residues. Germline loops: CDR1 MNHEY, CDR2 SVGAGI. The CDR3 DNA sequence: TGTGCCAGCAGCCCGACAGGGGGCAGGCAAGCTTTCTTT. Translation gives CASSPTGGRQAFF.

The chain combines TRBV12-5 with TRBJ2-7; D gene unclear. CDR3 size: 14 residues. The germline V and J ends were trimmed by 1 base and 6 bases, with 13 bases remaining between them. Looked up from germline, CDR1 is LGHNT and CDR2 is FRNRAP. CDR3 region: CASGLDGAVREQYF. In DNA form, the CDR3 reads TGTGCTAGTGGTTTGGACGGCGCCGTCCGCGAGCAGTACTTC.

The J gene is TRBJ2-1, the V gene TRBV7-2; 13 nucleotides agree with TRBD2. The CDR3 sequence is 14 residues long. V trimming: 5 bases; J trimming: 10 bases; junction bases outside the gene matches: 5. Germline CDR1 reads SGHTA; CDR2 reads FQGNSA. The CDR3 nucleotides are TGTGCCAGCAGCACTAGCGGGGGGGCCGGGGAGCAGTTCTTC. It encodes CASSTSGGAGEQFF.

The chain joins TRBV7-3 to TRBJ2-2; D ambiguous. Trimming stripped 2 bases from V and 1 base from J, with 5 bases between. Germline V CDR1 and CDR2: SGHTA, FQGTGA. This CDR3 has 14 amino acids. The CDR3 loop is CASSLGVNTGELFF. In nucleotides, the CDR3 is TGTGCCAGCAGCTTAGGGGTGAACACCGGGGAGCTGTTTTTT.

In its sample, this clone was seen once. The chain couples TRBV29-1 to TRBJ1-1; the D gene is possibly TRBD1 (5 bases). Germline CDR1 is SQVTM and CDR2 is ANQGSEA. The V end was cut by 6 bases, the J end by 0 bases, with 14 bases between. This CDR3 comprises 14 residues. CDR3 sequence (DNA): TGCAGCGTCCAAGCTCAGGGAATGAACACTGAAGCTTTCTTT. This encodes CSVQAQGMNTEAFF.

The chain links TRBV20-1 to TRBJ2-7; D gene uncertain. The CDR3 contains 10 residues. V was shortened by 5 bases and J by 5 bases, with 7 bases between the two germline ends. Germline V CDR1 and CDR2: DFQATT, SNEGSKA (reference sequence). The CDR3 region is CSALGNEQYF. In DNA, the CDR3 is TGCAGTGCTTTAGGGAACGAGCAGTACTTC.

This clone was recorded a few times. The rearrangement joins TRBV7-2 to TRBJ2-3; the match to TRBD2 covers 11 bases. Unmatched junction bases numbered 4, after V lost 6 bases and J lost 2 bases. This CDR3 has 15 amino acids. Germline V CDR1 and CDR2: SGHTA, FQGNSA. CDR3 nucleotide sequence: TGTGCCAGCAGTTCTAGCGGGGGGATCACAGATACGCAGTATTTT. Its protein product is CASSSSGGITDTQYF.

This clone was recorded a few times. The chain's CDR3 is CASSLGGGGDSSYEQYF. The CDR3 nucleotides are TGTGCCAGCAGCTTAGGTGGGGGGGGCGACAGCTCCTACGAGCAGTACTTC. V and J are TRBV7-9 and TRBJ2-7; a weak D match, TRBD2 (7 bases). There are 17 residues in the CDR3. Trimming took off 1 base at V and 0 bases at J, with 16 bases between the two ends. Per the germline V gene, CDR1 is SEHNR and CDR2 is FQNEAQ (reference sequence).

The chain recombines TRBV7-2 with TRBJ2-5; 9 bases are shared with TRBD2. J lost 3 bases, V lost 0 bases, and 5 bases had no gene match. Germline V CDR1 and CDR2: SGHTA, FQGNSA. The CDR3 loop spans 16 amino acids. CDR3 residues: CASSLAGGGGEETQYF. In DNA form, the CDR3 reads TGTGCCAGCAGCTTAGCCGGGGGCGGGGGGGAAGAGACCCAGTACTTC.

This clone was seen a handful of times. In DNA, the CDR3 is TGTGCCAGCAGTGAACTACAGCAAGAGACCCAGTACTTC. Translated: CASSELQQETQYF. J is TRBJ2-5 and V is TRBV6-1; D gene ambiguous. The germline V and J ends were trimmed by 2 bases and 2 bases, with 6 bases remaining between them. This CDR3 region has 13 residues. Germline-derived CDR1 and CDR2 are MNHNS and SASEGT.

This chain connects TRBV5-4 to TRBJ1-5, with D unclear. Trimming shortened V by 5 bases and J by 4 bases, and 10 bases separated the two germline ends. In germline, CDR1 is SGHNT, CDR2 YYREEE (reference sequence). This CDR3 is built from 13 residues. CDR3 in amino acids: CASSRERNQPQHF. CDR3 DNA sequence: TGTGCCAGCAGTAGGGAGAGGAATCAGCCCCAGCATTTT. The full variable domain, rest sourced from reference TRBV5-4 and TRBJ1-5, is ETGVTQSPTHLIKTRGQQVTLRCSSQSGHNTVSWYQQALGQGPQFIFQYYREEENGRGNFPPRFSGLQFPNYSSELNVNALELDDSALYLCASSRERNQPQHFGDGTRLSIL.

The J gene is TRBJ1-5, the V gene TRBV6-1, with D hard to call. CDR1 and CDR2 (germline): MNHNS, SASEGT. The CDR3 sequence is 9 residues long. Trimming took off 7 bases at V and 16 bases at J, with 11 bases between the two ends. CDR3 nucleotides: TGTGCCAGCACACTGGGCCGACATTTT. This translates into CASTLGRHF.

The rearrangement links TRBV15 to TRBJ2-1, with 7 bases aligning to TRBD1. The CDR3 is 15 amino acids. Trimming removed 0 bases from V and 7 bases from J; junction bases left unmatched: 6. The germline V gene has CDR1 LNHNV and CDR2 YYDKDF (reference sequence). The CDR3 spells CATSRDLGGLNEQFF. The CDR3 region has the DNA TGTGCCACCAGCAGAGATCTAGGGGGCCTGAATGAGCAGTTCTTC.

This clone has a single count. The V gene is TRBV7-2, the J gene TRBJ2-7; D call uncertain. V was clipped by 1 base and J by 3 bases, with 10 bases between them. Germline V CDR1 and CDR2: SGHTA, FQGNSA. The CDR3 is 14 residues long. The CDR3 DNA reads TGTGCCAGCAGCTTAGGGATCTCAGACTACGAGCAGTACTTC. It encodes CASSLGISDYEQYF.

The chain links TRBV10-3 to TRBJ1-1, with D uncertain. The CDR3 has 14 amino acids. The V gene lost 2 bases and the J gene lost 3 bases, with 10 bases spanning the gap. Per germline, CDR1 ENHRY and CDR2 SYGVKD. The CDR3 DNA is TGTGCCATCAGTGAGGTGAGTTTGGACACTGAAGCTTTCTTT. Translating it yields CAISEVSLDTEAFF.

The chain links TRBV2 to TRBJ2-5; 11 positions match TRBD2. From germline, CDR1 is SNHLY and CDR2 FYNNEI. With 7 bases clipped from V and 5 bases from J, the junction kept 6 bases outside the gene matches. The CDR3 covers 14 residues. CDR3 sequence reads: CASIGTSGIETQYF. CDR3 DNA: TGTGCCAGCATTGGGACTAGCGGAATTGAGACCCAGTACTTC.

The rearrangement uses TRBV30 and TRBJ1-2, with TRBD1 as a possible D gene (5 bases). This CDR3 is built from 11 residues. Per germline, CDR1 GTSNPN and CDR2 SVGIG (reference sequence). The V end lost 7 bases, the J end lost 8 bases, and 14 bases lay between the germline ends. The CDR3 DNA sequence: TGTGCCTCCACGTGGGGGGGAGGCTACACCTTC. Translated: CASTWGGGYTF.

In its sample, this clone was seen once. The junction departs from germline at one end; a sequencing error may be responsible. The V gene is TRBV5-1, the J gene TRBJ1-1, with D tentatively TRBD1 (6 bases). This CDR3 has 15 amino acids. Germline CDR1 and CDR2: SGHRS and YFSETQ. DNA for the CDR3: TGTGCCAGCAGCTTAGGGACACCCATGAACACTGAAGCTTTCTTT. It is translated as CASSLGTPMNTEAFF.

V usage is TRBV7-3 and J usage is TRBJ1-5, with TRBD1 matching over 8 bases. V shed 4 bases, J shed 7 bases, and the junction held 3 bases outside the gene matches. The CDR3 is 13 amino acids. From germline, CDR1 is SGHTA and CDR2 FQGTGA. CDR3 loop: CASSSNRGQPQHF. Here the CDR3 DNA reads TGTGCCAGCAGCTCAAACAGGGGGCAGCCCCAGCATTTT.

The chain couples TRBV4-1 to TRBJ2-1; perhaps TRBD2 as D (5 bases). The germline V and J ends were trimmed by 1 base and 7 bases, with 11 bases remaining between them. In germline, CDR1 is MGHRA, CDR2 YSYEKL. The CDR3 extends over 14 amino acids. The chain's CDR3 is CASSQGASPNEQFF. The CDR3 coding sequence is TGCGCCAGCAGCCAAGGGGCTAGCCCGAATGAGCAGTTCTTC.

The genes are TRBV19 and TRBJ2-2, with 7 nucleotides matching TRBD1. This CDR3 comprises 15 residues. V lost 1 base, J lost 2 bases, and 1 base stayed unmatched. CDR1 is LNHDA and CDR2 is SQIVND in the germline V gene (reference sequence). The CDR3 sequence: CASSIGQGNTGELFF. The CDR3, as DNA: TGTGCCAGTAGTATAGGACAGGGAAACACCGGGGAGCTGTTTTTT.

The rearrangement uses TRBV9 and TRBJ2-1; a possible D gene is TRBD1 (5 bases). The germline V gene encodes CDR1 SGDLS and CDR2 YYNGEE. This CDR3 has 15 amino acids. The V gene lost 2 bases and the J gene lost 8 bases, with 17 bases spanning the gap. CDR3 in amino acids: CASSVGARGGDEQFF. CDR3 in DNA: TGTGCCAGCAGCGTTGGGGCTAGGGGCGGCGATGAGCAGTTCTTC.

This clone is categorized as medium-sized (0.01 to 0.1%). The chain is built from TRBV14 and TRBJ2-5; D may match TRBD1 or TRBD2 (6 bases each). The V and J ends lost 5 bases and 4 bases respectively, with 17 bases between them. The CDR3 consists of 15 residues. In germline, CDR1 is SGHDN, CDR2 FVKESK. The CDR3 sequence is CASSGGGTNGETQYF. CDR3 coding DNA: TGTGCCAGCAGCGGAGGAGGGACAAATGGAGAGACCCAGTACTTC.

This clone was counted between two and nine times. V gene TRBV7-9 combines with J gene TRBJ2-7, with no clear D. Germline V CDR1 and CDR2: SEHNR, FQNEAQ (reference sequence). Trimming cost V 3 bases and J 3 bases, with 6 bases left between them. The CDR3 consists of 12 residues. The CDR3: CASSLSSYEQYF. CDR3 nucleotide sequence: TGTGCCAGCAGCTTGAGCAGCTACGAGCAGTACTTC. Supplemented by reference TRBV7-9 and TRBJ2-7, the full variable domain reads DTGVSQNPRHKITKRGQNVTFRCDPISEHNRLYWYRQTLGQGPEFLTYFQNEAQLEKSRLLSDRFSAERPKGSFSTLEIQRTEQGDSAMYLCASSLSSYEQYFGPGTRLTVT.

There are many counts of this clone. The junction and the germline gene differ at one end; a read error may be behind it. The chain recombines TRBV5-5 with TRBJ2-5, with no clear D. Germline V lookup: CDR1 SGHKS, CDR2 YYEKEE (reference sequence). The CDR3 sequence is 13 residues long. CDR3 bases: TGTGCCAGCAGTTTGGGAATCCAAGAGACCCAGTACTTC. This sequence encodes CASSLGIQETQYF.

The V and J genes are TRBV19 and TRBJ2-7; D may be TRBD1 (6 bases). The length of the CDR3 is 14 residues. Between the trimmed V and J ends, which lost 0 bases and 2 bases, there was a span of 8 bases. Germline V gene lookup returns CDR1 LNHDA and CDR2 SQIVND (reference sequence). Written as DNA, the CDR3 is TGTGCCAGTAGTATAGAAACAGGGCCCTACGAGCAGTACTTC. Its translation: CASSIETGPYEQYF.

By share, this clone counts as medium-sized. The V call is TRBV5-6, the J call TRBJ1-5, with D maybe TRBD1 (6 bases). Trimming took 4 bases from V and 7 from J, leaving 15 bases between them. Per germline, CDR1 SGHDT and CDR2 YYEEEE. The CDR3 spans 14 residues. The CDR3: CASSITGTGQPQHF. CDR3 coding DNA: TGTGCCAGCAGCATTACAGGGACCGGGCAGCCCCAGCATTTT.

The V call is TRBV7-3, the J call TRBJ1-2; tentative D call: TRBD1 (6 bases). Germline lookup yields CDR1 SGHTA and CDR2 FQGTGA. The CDR3 length is 13 residues. The germline V and J ends were trimmed by 5 bases and 7 bases, with 14 bases remaining between them. The CDR3 nucleotides read TGTGCCAGCAGCCCGGAGGGGGGGAGTGGCTACACCTTC. Translating gives CASSPEGGSGYTF.

The chain has TRBV10-2 and TRBJ1-2, with TRBD1 matching over 7 bases. Losses at the gene ends were 6 bases for V and 2 bases for J; bases not matched to a gene: 9. The CDR3 is 15 residues long. Germline-derived CDR1 and CDR2 are WSHSY and SAAADI. The CDR3 bases are TGCGCCAGCAGGGAAGAACAGGGGCAAAACTATGGCTACACCTTC. Translation gives CASREEQGQNYGYTF.

This rearrangement joins TRBV20-1 to TRBJ2-5; D unclear. Trimming stripped 5 bases from V and 5 bases from J, with 9 bases between. This CDR3 has 11 residues. The germline V gene encodes CDR1 DFQATT and CDR2 SNEGSKA (reference sequence). CDR3 coding DNA: TGCAGTGCTTACTCGAGGGAGACCCAGTACTTC. It yields the protein CSAYSRETQYF.